The clone carrying this T cell receptor (beta chain) was seen only a few times. Its specificity is not known. The data derive from a study of blood T cells in healthy people across ages. Study-level results: The percentage of naive T cells correlated strongly with TCR beta diversity. Diversity estimated from one million T cells was considered an underestimate. The long-lived group displayed more naive CD4+ cells, plus higher diversity, than the aged donors did.

Combining a sample-barcoded 5' primer with a J-beta primer mix, a second PCR ran for about 7 to 11 cycles. Each sample yielded at least 3 million CDR3-containing paired-end reads. TCRdb redid the calling of the 5' RACE reads with MiXCR, one entry per CDR3 protein. This sample has approximately 800,000 distinct CDR3 sequences, with about 47% found just once. Germline V gives CDR1 SGHRS, CDR2 YFSETQ. Trimming shortened V by 5 bases and J by 4 bases, and 28 bases separated the two germline ends. The CDR3 extends over 18 amino acids. V and J are TRBV5-1 and TRBJ2-7; D is undetermined. The sequence came from a man older than 75 in good health. The sequencing input was blood. In DNA, the CDR3 is TGCGCCAGCAGAAGGGCCCCTCCCCGGGCAAACTTATTTTACGAGCAGTACTTC. This translates into CASRRAPPRANLFYEQYF.